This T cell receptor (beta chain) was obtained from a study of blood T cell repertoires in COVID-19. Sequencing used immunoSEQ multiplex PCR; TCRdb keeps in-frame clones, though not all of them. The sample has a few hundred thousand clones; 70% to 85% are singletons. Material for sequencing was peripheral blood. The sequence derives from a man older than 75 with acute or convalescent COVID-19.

CDR3 amino acids: CASRLQGRGYGYTF. As DNA, the CDR3 is TGTGCCAGCAGGCTACAGGGTCGTGGCTATGGCTACACCTTC. The genes are TRBV28 and TRBJ1-2; maybe TRBD1 (6 bases). Trimming shortened V by 6 bases and J by 4 bases, and 15 bases separated the two germline ends. Per the germline V gene, CDR1 is MDHEN and CDR2 is SYDVKM. CDR3 length: 14 amino acids.